A single sample gave rise to the 10 T cell receptor beta chains below, sequenced in a study of T cells in Graves' hyperthyroidism and ophthalmopathy. TCR beta CDR3 regions were amplified from RNA. The TCR CDR3 was amplified in a first-round RT-PCR using the HTBI primer set. Each CDR3 protein gets one entry after TCRdb re-called the multiplex PCR reads with MiXCR. The sample yields 600,000 or so distinct CDR3 sequences, roughly 14% seen once. Sequenced material: blood. The source of these receptors is a woman between 45 and 65 years old with Graves' ophthalmopathy.

This clonotype was seen at least ten times. This chain connects TRBV5-1 to TRBJ2-7; 7 bases map to TRBD2. Germline V gene sequence: CDR1 SGHRS, CDR2 YFSETQ. Losses at the gene ends were 4 bases for V and 7 bases for J; bases not matched to a gene: 20. The CDR3 totals 17 residues. The CDR3: CASSVGGSPYFLGEQYF. The CDR3 DNA reads as TGCGCCAGCAGCGTTGGCGGGAGCCCCTATTTCTTGGGAGAGCAGTACTTC.

This clonotype has ten or more counts. The rearrangement links TRBV2 to TRBJ2-1; D is possibly TRBD2 (6 bases). The CDR3 loop spans 13 amino acids. CDR1 is SNHLY, CDR2 FYNNEI, per germline. The ends were cut back, 9 bases at V and 1 base at J, with 10 bases in the middle. The CDR3 region has the DNA TGTGCCAGAGGGACTCATTCCTACAATGAGCAGTTCTTC. Protein product: CARGTHSYNEQFF.

This clonotype was counted between two and nine times. The rearrangement joins TRBV4-2 to TRBJ1-5, with D unresolved. Per germline, CDR1 LGHNA and CDR2 YNFKEQ. Trimming shortened V by 0 bases and J by 0 bases, and 9 bases separated the two germline ends. CDR3 length: 16 residues. The CDR3 loop is CASSQEMGNSNQPQHF. The CDR3 DNA is TGTGCCAGCAGCCAAGAAATGGGAAATAGCAATCAGCCCCAGCATTTT.

In this sample, this clonotype turned up many times. The rearrangement joins TRBV28 to TRBJ2-7; possibly TRBD1 for D (5 bases). Germline V CDR1 and CDR2: MDHEN, SYDVKM. With 5 bases removed from V and 2 bases from J, the gap between germline ends came to 13 bases. This CDR3 spans 14 amino acids. The CDR3 sequence is CASSITGPPYEQYF. The CDR3 DNA is TGTGCCAGCAGTATCACAGGCCCCCCCTACGAGCAGTACTTC.

The chain recombines TRBV6-5 with TRBJ1-2; TRBD1 matches at 9 bases. From germline, CDR1 is MNHEY and CDR2 SVGAGI. The CDR3 consists of 15 residues. The V and J ends lost 1 base and 4 bases, in that order; junction bases with no gene match: 4. CDR3: CASSYWGQGGYGYTF. The CDR3 nucleotides are TGTGCCAGCAGTTACTGGGGACAGGGTGGCTATGGCTACACCTTC.

This clonotype has at least ten counts. The chain carries TRBV28 and TRBJ1-2; D is ambiguous. V was cut by 4 bases and J by 3 bases, with 12 bases left in between. Germline lookup yields CDR1 MDHEN and CDR2 SYDVKM. This CDR3 has 14 residues. The chain's CDR3 is CASSSLSDHYGYTF. The CDR3 DNA follows: TGTGCCAGCAGTTCCCTCTCTGATCACTATGGCTACACCTTC.

This clonotype was picked up a small number of times. V gene TRBV28 combines with J gene TRBJ2-2; D not resolved. The CDR3 runs 12 residues. V shed 5 bases and J shed 7 bases, with 8 bases lying between them. In germline, CDR1 is MDHEN, CDR2 SYDVKM. DNA for the CDR3: TGTGCCAGCAGTAACACTATCGGGGAGCTGTTTTTT. The encoded protein is CASSNTIGELFF. The variable domain in full, completed from reference TRBV28 and TRBJ2-2, reads DVKVTQSSRYLVKRTGEKVFLECVQDMDHENMFWYRQDPGLGLRLIYFSYDVKMKEKGDIPEGYSVSREKKERFSLILESASTNQTSMYLCASSNTIGELFFGEGSRLTVL.

This clonotype was observed a few times. The chain links TRBV6-1 to TRBJ2-2; no definite D call. Looked up from germline, CDR1 is MNHNS and CDR2 is SASEGT. The CDR3 is 16 amino acids. The V gene lost 5 bases and the J gene lost 7 bases, with 20 bases spanning the gap. CDR3 in amino acids: CASSYVGLLVSGELFF. CDR3 in DNA: TGTGCCAGCAGTTACGTAGGATTGTTGGTTAGCGGGGAGCTGTTTTTT.

This clonotype has a count of ten or more. The rearrangement joins TRBV12-3 or TRBV12-4 to TRBJ2-1; 13 bases are shared with TRBD2. The CDR3 totals 16 residues. V was clipped by 1 base and J by 5 bases; unmatched bases: 2. DNA of the CDR3: TGTGCCAGCAGTTTAGTGGGACTAGCGGGAAACAATGAGCAGTTCTTC. It specifies CASSLVGLAGNNEQFF.

In its sample, this clonotype was seen many times. The chain has TRBV29-1 and TRBJ2-5; D uncertain. CDR3 length: 13 amino acids. Trimming shortened V by 3 bases and J by 2 bases, and 10 bases separated the two germline ends. CDR1 is SQVTM and CDR2 is ANQGSEA in the germline V gene. The CDR3 reads CSVEFRRQETQYF. CDR3 nucleotide sequence: TGCAGCGTTGAGTTCCGGAGACAAGAGACCCAGTACTTC. Together with reference TRBV29-1 and TRBJ2-5, the CDR3 gives the full variable domain: SAVISQKPSRDICQRGTSLTIQCQVDSQVTMMFWYRQQPGQSLTLIATANQGSEATYESGFVIDKFPISRPNLTFSTLTVSNMSPEDSSIYLCSVEFRRQETQYFGPGTRLLVL.